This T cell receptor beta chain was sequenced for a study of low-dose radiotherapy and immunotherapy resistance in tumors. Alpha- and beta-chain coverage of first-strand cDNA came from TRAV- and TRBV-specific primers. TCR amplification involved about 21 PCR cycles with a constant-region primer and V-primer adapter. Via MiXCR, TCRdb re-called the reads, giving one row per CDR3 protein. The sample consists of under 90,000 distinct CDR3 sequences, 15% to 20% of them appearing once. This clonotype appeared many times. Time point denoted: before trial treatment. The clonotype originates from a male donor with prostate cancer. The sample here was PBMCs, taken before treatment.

In DNA form, the CDR3 reads TGTGCCAGCAGCCGGGGGACTAGCGGACGGACAGATACGCAGTATTTT. Protein product: CASSRGTSGRTDTQYF. This chain links TRBV2 with TRBJ2-3; the match to TRBD2 covers 11 bases. This CDR3 is 16 amino acids long. Germline V gives CDR1 SNHLY, CDR2 FYNNEI. J lost 3 bases, V lost 6 bases, and 8 bases had no gene match. Filled out from reference TRBV2 and TRBJ2-3, the complete variable domain reads EPEVTQTPSHQVTQMGQEVILRCVPISNHLYFYWYRQILGQKVEFLVSFYNNEISEKSEIFDDQFSVERPDGSNFTLKIRSTKLEDSAMYFCASSRGTSGRTDTQYFGPGTRLTVL.